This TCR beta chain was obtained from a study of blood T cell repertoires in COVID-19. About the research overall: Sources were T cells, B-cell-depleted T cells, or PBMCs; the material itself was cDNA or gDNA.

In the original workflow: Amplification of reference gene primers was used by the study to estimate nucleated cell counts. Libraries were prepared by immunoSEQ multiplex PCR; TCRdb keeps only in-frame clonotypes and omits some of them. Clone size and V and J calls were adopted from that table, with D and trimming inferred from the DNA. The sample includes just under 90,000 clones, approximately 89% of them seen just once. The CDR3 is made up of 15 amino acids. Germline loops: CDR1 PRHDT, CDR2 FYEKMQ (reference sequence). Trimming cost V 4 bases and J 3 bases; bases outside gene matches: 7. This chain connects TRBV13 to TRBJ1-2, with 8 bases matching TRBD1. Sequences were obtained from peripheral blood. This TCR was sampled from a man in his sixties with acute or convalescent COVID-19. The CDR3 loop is CASSSSTGGDYGYTF. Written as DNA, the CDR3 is TGTGCCAGCAGCTCCTCAACAGGGGGTGACTATGGCTACACCTTC.